Listed here are 5 T cell receptor beta chains from one sample, sequenced in a study of molecular identifiers for immune sequencing clone quantification. TCRdb used MiXCR to reprocess the PCR reads, holding one entry per CDR3 protein. Of 88,000 or so distinct CDR3 sequences in the sample, roughly 23% were seen once. The sequencing sample was made of naive CD8+ T cells from blood, with Jurkat cell RNA spiked in. Subset in this sample: FACS-sorted CD8+CD4-CCR7+CD45RA+ naive T cells. These receptors were taken from a human donor in good health. Some libraries in this study had Jurkat cell RNA spiked in.

This clonotype appeared a few times. The V gene is TRBV11-3, the J gene TRBJ2-1, with D perhaps matching TRBD2 (6 bases). The V gene's germline CDR1 is SGHNT and CDR2 YENEEA. V lost 3 bases and J lost 6, with 9 bases in between. The CDR3 runs 13 residues. The chain's CDR3 is CASSLGLTNEQFF. The DNA of the CDR3 is TGTGCCAGCAGCTTGGGACTTACCAATGAGCAGTTCTTC.

This clonotype was counted many times. The rearrangement links TRBV4-3 to TRBJ2-4; D possibly corresponds to TRBD2 (6 bases). V lost 0 bases and J lost 8, with 20 bases in between. Germline assignment: CDR1 LGHNA and CDR2 YSLEER. The CDR3 has 17 amino acids. CDR3 coding DNA: TGCGCCAGCAGCCAAGACTTCGACGCACAGGAGGGTGACATTCAGTACTTC. Encoded protein: CASSQDFDAQEGDIQYF.

This clonotype was counted only a few times. A read error may be the cause here, since a much bigger clone is one base away. The chain carries TRBV11-2 and TRBJ2-5; D call uncertain. Trimming left V 2 bases short and J 0 bases short, with 4 bases between. The length of the CDR3 is 13 residues. Germline lookup yields CDR1 SGHAT and CDR2 FQNNGV. The chain's CDR3 is CASSLRYQETQYF. CDR3 in DNA: TGTGCCAGCAGCTTAAGGTACCAAGAGACCCAGTACTTC.

This clonotype has only a few counts. J is TRBJ1-1 and V is TRBV4-3, with no clear D. Germline CDR1 and CDR2: LGHNA and YSLEER. The CDR3 contains 14 residues. Trimming stripped 0 bases from V and 6 bases from J, with 11 bases between. The chain's CDR3 is CASSQDLGSSEAFF. CDR3 in DNA: TGCGCCAGCAGCCAAGACCTGGGGTCCTCTGAAGCTTTCTTT.

A few counts support this clonotype. The chain joins TRBV28 to TRBJ2-7; TRBD2 aligns across 7 bases. The V segment lost 6 bases and the J segment 4 bases; nucleotides outside the gene matches: 6. Germline V gene lookup returns CDR1 MDHEN and CDR2 SYDVKM. This CDR3 is built from 13 residues. This CDR3 is CASSTQRGYEQYF. For the CDR3, the DNA is TGTGCCAGCAGCACCCAGCGGGGTTACGAGCAGTACTTC.